This TCR beta chain was profiled in a study of tumor-infiltrating T cells and Merkel cell polyomavirus. Study-wide background: The T cells studied were CD8+ and recognized the Merkel cell polyomavirus KLL epitope.

Robust Merkel cell polyomavirus Large T antigen positivity by immunohistochemistry was seen in all patients' tumors. Lymph node tumors were analyzed for unknown-primary nodal or insufficient-primary cases. Overall study findings and caveats: Only one viral epitope was studied, missing other Merkel cell polyomavirus epitopes. Among 397 unique KLL-specific TRB sequences, only one clonotype was public.

Produced via immunoSEQ multiplex PCR; TCRdb's table is partial and in-frame only. The sample lists 20,000 to 25,000 clones, 70% to 90% occurring once. With regard to this clone: Its antigen is not known.

Germline assignment: CDR1 SNHLY and CDR2 FYNNEI. The V end was cut by 8 bases, the J end by 2 bases, with 10 bases between. The CDR3 is 13 amino acids. The sequenced sample was lymph node tissue. The receptor was isolated from a man aged 50-59 years with Merkel cell carcinoma. The chain couples TRBV2 to TRBJ2-1, with a possible D match to TRBD2 (7 bases). The CDR3 protein is CASGRGTYNEQFF. The CDR3 DNA is TGTGCCAGCGGGAGGGGGACCTACAATGAGCAGTTCTTC.